One and the same sample provided the 10 T cell receptor beta chains below, sequenced in a study of CD8+CD57+ T cells in acquired aplastic anemia. Genomic DNA templated the TCR beta VDJ and CDR3 profiling. TCRdb called the reads again in MiXCR, with one record for every CDR3 protein. The table includes around 400,000 distinct CDR3 sequences, roughly 64% detected once. The sample consisted of sorted CD4+, CD8+, or CD8+CD57+ T cells (not recorded which) from PBMCs. Receptors originate from a human donor in good health, serving as a control.

This clonotype was seen at least ten times. The chain couples TRBV19 to TRBJ2-5, with a tentative D call TRBD1 (6 bases). The length of the CDR3 is 15 residues. Trimming cost V 6 bases and J 4 bases, with 18 bases left between them. Germline V gives CDR1 LNHDA, CDR2 SQIVND (reference sequence). CDR3 DNA sequence: TGTGCCAGTAGGGGCAGGGGCATGGTAACAGAGACCCAGTACTTC. It codes for CASRGRGMVTETQYF. Based on the CDR3 plus reference TRBV19 and TRBJ2-5, the full variable domain is DGGITQSPKYLFRKEGQNVTLSCEQNLNHDAMYWYRQDPGQGLRLIYYSQIVNDFQKGDIAEGYSVSREKKESFPLTVTSAQKNPTAFYLCASRGRGMVTETQYFGPGTRLLVL.

Of note for this clonotype: One end of the junction is discordant with germline, which a read error may explain. The chain has TRBV7-2 and TRBJ2-2; weak D call: TRBD2 (7 bases). Germline V gene sequence: CDR1 SGHTA, CDR2 FQGNSA. The CDR3 extends over 17 amino acids. The DNA of the CDR3 is TGTGCCAGCAGCTTAGTGACGGTTACGGGGGGCACCGAGGAGCTGTTTTTT. Its translation: CASSLVTVTGGTEELFF. The full variable domain, with the rest looked up from reference TRBV7-2 and TRBJ2-2, is GAGVSQSPSNKVTEKGKDVELRCDPISGHTALYWYRQSLGQGLEFLIYFQGNSAPDKSGLPSDRFSAERTGGSVSTLTIQRTQQEDSAVYLCASSLVTVTGGTEELFFGEGSRLTVL.

This clonotype was counted once. The V and J genes are TRBV12-3 or TRBV12-4 and TRBJ1-6, with 10 bases lining up with TRBD1. V lost 5 bases, J lost 10 bases, and 5 bases stayed unmatched. The CDR3 has 14 residues. CDR3 protein: CASSGGQGVSPLHF. The CDR3 DNA sequence: TGTGCCAGCAGTGGAGGACAGGGGGTATCACCCCTCCACTTT.

Note on this clonotype: A much more abundant neighbour one base away suggests this may be a read error. The chain couples TRBV9 to TRBJ1-3; D remains ambiguous. Per germline, CDR1 SGDLS and CDR2 YYNGEE. The CDR3 contains 18 residues. The CDR3 spells CASSASLLGQATGSTIYF. DNA of the CDR3: TGTGCCAGCAGCGCTTCCCTCCTCGGGCAGGCTACTGGAAGCACCATATATTTT.

The chain is built from TRBV18 and TRBJ2-7; D gene ambiguous. Germline lookup yields CDR1 KGHSH and CDR2 LQKENI. V lost 5 bases to trimming and J lost 2 bases, with 13 bases between them. The CDR3 length is 14 residues. CDR3 sequence reads: CASSATTDTYEQYF. The CDR3 DNA follows: TGTGCCAGCTCAGCAACGACCGATACCTACGAGCAGTACTTC.

Of note for this clonotype: Being one base from a much bigger clone, this may be a read error. V usage is TRBV4-3 and J usage is TRBJ1-3, with D hard to call. CDR1 is LGHNA and CDR2 is YSLEER in the germline V gene. The CDR3 consists of 15 residues. The CDR3 DNA sequence: TGCGCCAGCAGCCCCGAGTTTATCTCTGGAAACACCACATATTTT. Its protein product is CASSPEFISGNTTYF.

With regard to this clonotype: At one end the junction does not follow the germline gene, possibly because of a read error. The V call is TRBV7-6, the J call TRBJ2-7, with no clear D. Germline CDR1 SGHVS, CDR2 FNYEAQ. This CDR3 is 13 amino acids long. This CDR3 reads CASSSLTDGEQYF. The CDR3 DNA follows: TGTGCCAGCAGCTCCCTGACGGATGGCGAGCAGTACTTT.

Many counts were recorded for this clonotype. The J gene is TRBJ1-2, the V gene TRBV29-1, with no clear D. The germline V gene has CDR1 SQVTM and CDR2 ANQGSEA. With 5 bases removed from V and 1 base from J, the gap between germline ends came to 14 bases. This CDR3 contains 14 residues. The CDR3 is CSVLRSGFNYGYTF. For the CDR3, the DNA is TGCAGCGTTCTTAGGTCGGGATTTAACTATGGCTACACCTTC.

With respect to this clonotype: One end of the junction does not line up with germline, which may come from a read error. The rearrangement joins TRBV7-3 to TRBJ1-4, with 8 positions matching TRBD1. The CDR3 totals 14 residues. Looked up from germline, CDR1 is SGHTA and CDR2 is FQGTGA. As DNA, the CDR3 is TGTGCCAGCAGCTTAGAACAGGGGGACGAAAAGACCCAGTTT. This codes for CASSLEQGDEKTQF. The variable domain in full, completed from reference TRBV7-3 and TRBJ1-4, reads GAGVSQTPSNKVTEKGKYVELRCDPISGHTALYWYRQSLGQGPEFLIYFQGTGAADDSGLPNDRFFAVRPEGSVSTLKIQRTERGDSAVYLCASSLEQGDEKTQFGSGTQLSVL.

V usage is TRBV9 and J usage is TRBJ2-7, with D possibly matching TRBD2 (5 bases). V dropped 2 bases and J dropped 11 bases, with 20 bases sitting between them. Germline loops: CDR1 SGDLS, CDR2 YYNGEE. This CDR3 is 14 amino acids long. CDR3 amino acids: CASSVSEVVYAEYF. In DNA form, the CDR3 reads TGTGCCAGCAGCGTGTCGGAGGTAGTCTACGCGGAGTACTTC.